This is a list of T cell receptor beta chains from one sample in a study of blood T cell repertoires in COVID-19. Some clones are missing from TCRdb's copy, which holds only in-frame ones; the method was immunoSEQ multiplex PCR. The data contain 9,500 to 11,000 clones, 84% of them singletons. The sample consisted of peripheral blood. These receptors were obtained from a man aged 50 to 59 with active COVID-19. CDR3s include the opening cysteine and the closing phenylalanine or tryptophan. D genes are given only for firm matches. Clone size is given for some rows only: seen once, a few or many times, or a class if the clone is expanded.

d_gene	abundance	v_gene	j_gene	CDR3nt	CDR3aa
.	.	TRBV12-3/TRBV12-4	TRBJ2-3	TGTGCCAGCAGCGGAACAGGCACAGATACGCAGTATTTT	CASSGTGTDTQYF
.	.	TRBV11-3	TRBJ2-2	TGTGCCAGCAGCTTCGAGGAGGGCCGTGGGGAGCTGTTTTTT	CASSFEEGRGELFF
TRBD1	.	TRBV29-1	TRBJ2-2	TGCAGCGTTGAAGGGCAGGGGGCGGGCGGGGAGCTGTTTTTT	CSVEGQGAGGELFF
.	.	TRBV9	TRBJ2-7	TGTGCCAGCAGCGTCGACGGGGGGCCCTCCTACGAGCAGTACTTC	CASSVDGGPSYEQYF
.	.	TRBV10-1	TRBJ1-1	TGCGCCAGCAGTGAGTCCGCAGGGCGTCGCACTGAAGCTTTCTTT	CASSESAGRRTEAFF
.	.	TRBV19	TRBJ2-1	TGTGCCAGTAGTTTGCAGGGTAACAATGAGCAGTTCTTC	CASSLQGNNEQFF
TRBD2	.	TRBV11-3	TRBJ2-2	TGTGCCAGCAGCTCACCCCCTTTGACGGGAGGGCCGGCCGGGGAGCTGTTTTTT	CASSSPPLTGGPAGELFF
TRBD2	.	TRBV3-1/TRBV3-2	TRBJ2-5	TGTGCCAGCAGCCCTGCGGGGGAGGCAGTCCAAGAGACCCAGTACTTC	CASSPAGEAVQETQYF
.	.	TRBV7-8	TRBJ2-1	TGTGCCAGCAGCTTAGGGTCTAGGGAGCAGTTCTTC	CASSLGSREQFF
TRBD1	.	TRBV11-1	TRBJ2-7	TGTGCCAGCAGCTCCGGGACAGGGACCTACGAGCAGTACTTC	CASSSGTGTYEQYF
.	.	TRBV19	TRBJ2-2	TGTGCCAGTAGTATAGTAGGGGGTACTCCCGGGGAGCTGTTTTTT	CASSIVGGTPGELFF
TRBD1	.	TRBV27	TRBJ2-5	TGTGCCAGCACGACAGGGGGCGAAGAGACCCAGTACTTC	CASTTGGEETQYF
TRBD1	once	TRBV15	TRBJ1-3	TGTGCCACCTCGTTCGGGACAGGGGGTTCTGGAAACACCATATATTTT	CATSFGTGGSGNTIYF
TRBD2	.	TRBV28	TRBJ2-1	TGTGCCAGCAGTCTCCTAGCGGGAGCGAGCAATGAGCAGTTCTTC	CASSLLAGASNEQFF
TRBD2	once	TRBV7-8	TRBJ2-3	TGTGCCAGCAGCTTGGCGGGAGGCACAGATACGCAGTATTTT	CASSLAGGTDTQYF
.	once	TRBV28	TRBJ1-1	TGTGCCATATACAGGAACACTGAAGCTTTCTTT	CAIYRNTEAFF
TRBD1	.	TRBV19	TRBJ2-2	TGTGCCAGTAGTATTTGGCAGGGGGAAGACACCGGGGAGCTGTTTTTT	CASSIWQGEDTGELFF
TRBD2	.	TRBV2	TRBJ2-7	TGTGCCAGCAGTTTACCCGAAGCGGGAGAGGCCTACGAGCAGTACTTC	CASSLPEAGEAYEQYF
.	.	TRBV7-6	TRBJ1-3	TGTGCCAGCAGCTTAGCGGGACACCTCGTCAACCCTGGAAACACCATATATTTT	CASSLAGHLVNPGNTIYF
.	.	TRBV12-2	TRBJ2-6	TGTGCAAGTCGCCAACGGGACCGGGACAGGGAGTCTGGGGCCAACGTCCTGACTTTC	CASRQRDRDRESGANVLTF
.	once	TRBV7-3	TRBJ2-7	TGTGCCAGCAGCTTAAGGGCAAGGGAGCAGTACTTC	CASSLRAREQYF
.	.	TRBV11-3	TRBJ2-2	TGTGCCAGCAGCCCCGGACTCCCTGGCGGGGAGCTGTTTTTT	CASSPGLPGGELFF
.	.	TRBV27	TRBJ2-1	TGTGCCAGCAGTTTTTCAGGAGGCAATGAGCAGTTCTTC	CASSFSGGNEQFF